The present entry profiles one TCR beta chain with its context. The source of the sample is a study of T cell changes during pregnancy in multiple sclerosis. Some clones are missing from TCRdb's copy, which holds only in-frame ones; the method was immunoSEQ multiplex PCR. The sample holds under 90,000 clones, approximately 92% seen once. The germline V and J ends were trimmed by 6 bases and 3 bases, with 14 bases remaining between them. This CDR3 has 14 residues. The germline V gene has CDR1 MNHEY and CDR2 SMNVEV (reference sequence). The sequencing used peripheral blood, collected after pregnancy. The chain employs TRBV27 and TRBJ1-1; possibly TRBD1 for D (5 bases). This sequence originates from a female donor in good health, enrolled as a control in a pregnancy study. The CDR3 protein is CASSQAGLDTEAFF. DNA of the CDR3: TGTGCCAGCAGCCAAGCAGGGTTAGACACTGAAGCTTTCTTT.